One sample yielded the 27 T cell receptor beta chains listed below, sequenced in a study of OX40 agonist ivuxolimab in advanced cancers. Produced via immunoSEQ multiplex PCR; TCRdb's table is partial and in-frame only. The sample has about 94,000 clones, around 87% seen once. Sequencing was performed on CD4+ or CD8+ T cells sorted from blood, taken in a trial of the OX40 agonist ivuxolimab. All receptors come from an adult with an advanced solid tumor such as melanoma, head and neck, liver or kidney cancer.

As concerns this clone: Compared with germline, one end of the junction differs, possibly owing to a read error. This chain connects TRBV2 to TRBJ2-3; 8 bases match TRBD2. Germline V gene data show CDR1 as SNHLY and CDR2 as FYNNEI. The CDR3 sequence is 13 residues long. The CDR3 protein is CASSEGGGGPTVF. DNA of the CDR3: TGTGCCAGCAGTGAAGGGGGCGGGGGGCCTACAGTTTTT.

The chain is built from TRBV7-2 and TRBJ1-2; D call uncertain. The V gene's germline CDR1 is SGHTA and CDR2 FQGNSA. V dropped 5 bases and J dropped 4 bases, with 17 bases sitting between them. This CDR3 comprises 15 residues. CDR3 region: CASSPGRAERYGYTF. The CDR3 DNA is TGTGCCAGCAGCCCCGGGAGAGCTGAGCGCTATGGCTACACCTTC. Full variable domain (rest looked up from reference TRBV7-2 and TRBJ1-2): GAGVSQSPSNKVTEKGKDVELRCDPISGHTALYWYRQSLGQGLEFLIYFQGNSAPDKSGLPSDRFSAERTGGSVSTLTIQRTQQEDSAVYLCASSPGRAERYGYTFGSGTRLTVV.

The chain links TRBV5-1 to TRBJ1-1, with D hard to call. Trimming took 6 bases from V and 0 from J, leaving 12 bases between them. This CDR3 comprises 14 residues. CDR1 and CDR2 (germline): SGHRS, YFSETQ. The CDR3 nucleotides are TGCGCCAGCAAAAAAGAGATGTTGAACACTGAAGCTTTCTTT. Translation gives CASKKEMLNTEAFF. The whole variable domain, filled in from reference TRBV5-1 and TRBJ1-1, reads KAGVTQTPRYLIKTRGQQVTLSCSPISGHRSVSWYQQTPGQGLQFLFEYFSETQRNKGNFPGRFSGRQFSNSRSEMNVSTLELGDSALYLCASKKEMLNTEAFFGQGTRLTVV.

The chain links TRBV5-1 to TRBJ2-3, with 13 bases lining up with TRBD2. The trim removed 7 bases at V and 0 bases at J, leaving 11 bases unmatched. Looked up from germline, CDR1 is SGHRS and CDR2 is YFSETQ. The CDR3 extends over 18 amino acids. The CDR3 coding sequence is TGCGCCAGCGGCCGGCGGGGACTAGCGGGGACTAGCACAGATACGCAGTATTTT. The encoded protein is CASGRRGLAGTSTDTQYF.

The rearrangement uses TRBV19 and TRBJ1-6, with D maybe TRBD1 (5 bases). This CDR3 has 15 residues. Looked up from germline, CDR1 is LNHDA and CDR2 is SQIVND (reference sequence). V shed 6 bases and J shed 14 bases, with 23 bases lying between them. Written as DNA, the CDR3 is TGTGCCAGTAGCGCATCCGGGGAGGGGATGGAGACCCTCCACTTT. Translated: CASSASGEGMETLHF.

The genes are TRBV4-1 and TRBJ1-2; D possibly corresponds to TRBD1 (5 bases). The germline V and J ends were trimmed by 1 base and 3 bases, with 18 bases remaining between them. CDR1 is MGHRA, CDR2 YSYEKL, per germline. This CDR3 has 17 amino acids. This CDR3 reads CASSQGGAAGQYYGYTF. Here the CDR3 DNA reads TGCGCCAGCAGCCAAGGGGGAGCGGCAGGGCAATACTATGGCTACACCTTC.

This clone was recorded only once. The V and J genes are TRBV9 and TRBJ1-2; TRBD1 might be the D (6 bases). CDR1 SGDLS and CDR2 YYNGEE come from the germline V gene. V was clipped by 3 bases and J by 0 bases, with 12 bases between them. The CDR3 spans 15 residues. The CDR3 DNA follows: TGTGCCAGCAGCGACCGGGACACGCCTAACTATGGCTACACCTTC. Translated: CASSDRDTPNYGYTF.

This chain links TRBV27 with TRBJ1-1, with 8 bases matching TRBD1. The V segment lost 3 bases and the J segment 3 bases; nucleotides outside the gene matches: 9. The CDR3 is 16 amino acids. The V gene's germline CDR1 is MNHEY and CDR2 SMNVEV (reference sequence). The CDR3 loop reads CASSFLPQGAHTEAFF. For the CDR3, the DNA is TGTGCCAGCAGTTTCTTACCCCAGGGGGCGCACACTGAAGCTTTCTTT.

The J gene is TRBJ1-1, the V gene TRBV4-1; TRBD1 is a possible D gene (5 bases). CDR1 is MGHRA, CDR2 YSYEKL, per germline. The CDR3 is 17 amino acids. V lost 1 base and J lost 0, with 15 bases in between. This CDR3 reads CASSQGRLKGLNTEAFF. CDR3 sequence (DNA): TGCGCCAGCAGCCAAGGGCGCCTGAAGGGGCTGAACACTGAAGCTTTCTTT.

CDR3 region: CASRGTSSPFLSTDTQYF. The CDR3 DNA follows: TGTGCCAGCAGGGGGACTAGCAGCCCCTTCTTAAGCACAGATACGCAGTATTTT. The chain joins TRBV2 to TRBJ2-3; 9 bases align to TRBD2. V gave up 6 bases and J gave up 0 bases; unmatched junction bases: 13. In germline, CDR1 is SNHLY, CDR2 FYNNEI. The CDR3 covers 18 residues.

The rearrangement links TRBV18 to TRBJ2-3, with 9 bases identical to TRBD1. CDR1 KGHSH and CDR2 LQKENI come from the germline V gene. Trimming at V came to 3 bases and at J to 3 bases, leaving 4 bases not matched to a gene. The CDR3 loop spans 15 amino acids. Here the CDR3 reads CASSPGTGWTDTQYF. Written as DNA, the CDR3 is TGTGCCAGCTCACCCGGGACAGGGTGGACAGATACGCAGTATTTT.

This clone occurred once. This chain connects TRBV19 to TRBJ1-5; D is perhaps TRBD1 (5 bases). Looked up from germline, CDR1 is LNHDA and CDR2 is SQIVND (reference sequence). Trimming left V 1 base short and J 2 bases short, with 12 bases between. This CDR3 region has 16 residues. CDR3 in amino acids: CASSIGRGKGNQPQHF. In DNA form, the CDR3 reads TGTGCCAGTAGTATAGGACGGGGGAAAGGCAATCAGCCCCAGCATTTT.

The chain carries TRBV6-5 and TRBJ1-1, with 7 nucleotides matching TRBD1. With 4 bases clipped from V and 8 bases from J, the junction kept 4 bases outside the gene matches. Germline V gives CDR1 MNHEY, CDR2 SVGAGI. This CDR3 is 12 amino acids long. This CDR3 is CASSSKTGEAFF. The DNA for the CDR3 is TGTGCCAGCAGTTCAAAGACAGGGGAAGCTTTCTTT.

This clone was detected a few times. The chain couples TRBV2 to TRBJ1-2; D ambiguous. The germline gives CDR1 SNHLY, CDR2 FYNNEI. This CDR3 is 14 amino acids long. V was shortened by 1 base and J by 7 bases, with 13 bases between the two germline ends. In DNA, the CDR3 is TGTGCCAGCAGTGAAGGTCAGTCCGCTTTTGGCTACACCTTC. This codes for CASSEGQSAFGYTF. Drawing the rest from reference TRBV2 and TRBJ1-2, the complete variable domain is EPEVTQTPSHQVTQMGQEVILRCVPISNHLYFYWYRQILGQKVEFLVSFYNNEISEKSEIFDDQFSVERPDGSNFTLKIRSTKLEDSAMYFCASSEGQSAFGYTFGSGTRLTVV.

The chain combines TRBV5-8 with TRBJ1-2; D is possibly TRBD1 (6 bases). Germline V gene sequence: CDR1 SGHTS, CDR2 YDEGEE. There are 13 residues in the CDR3. V lost 4 bases, J lost 2 bases, and 9 bases lay in between. CDR3 loop: CASSPQGNYGYTF. The CDR3 coding sequence is TGTGCCAGCAGCCCACAGGGAAACTATGGCTACACCTTC. The full variable domain, its missing parts supplied by reference TRBV5-8 and TRBJ1-2, is EAGVTQSPTHLIKTRGQQATLRCSPISGHTSVYWYQQALGLGLQFLLWYDEGEERNRGNFPPRFSGRQFPNYSSELNVNALELEDSALYLCASSPQGNYGYTFGSGTRLTVV.

This clone appeared a single time. The chain has TRBV6-1 and TRBJ2-3, with TRBD1 identical over 8 bases. V lost 10 bases and J lost 0; bases outside the gene matches: 6. CDR3 size: 14 residues. The V gene's germline CDR1 is MNHNS and CDR2 SASEGT. The CDR3 sequence is CATKTGASTDTQYF. CDR3 nucleotide sequence: TGTGCCACCAAGACAGGGGCTAGCACAGATACGCAGTATTTT.

The rearrangement uses TRBV5-1 and TRBJ1-6; D is undetermined. The CDR3 has 15 residues. Trimming stripped 1 base from V and 5 bases from J, with 10 bases between. From germline, CDR1 is SGHRS and CDR2 YFSETQ. The DNA for the CDR3 is TGCGCCAGCAGCTTGCAAGGCGGAGATAATTCACCCCTCCACTTT. This gives the protein CASSLQGGDNSPLHF.

The chain joins TRBV29-1 to TRBJ1-1; D possibly corresponds to TRBD1 (5 bases). Trimming took off 6 bases at V and 1 base at J, with 9 bases between the two ends. Germline V CDR1 and CDR2: SQVTM, ANQGSEA. The CDR3 runs 12 residues. CDR3 in DNA: TGCAGCGTAGGACACCCGAACACTGAAGCTTTCTTT. Translated, it gives CSVGHPNTEAFF. Full variable domain (outside the CDR3, taken from reference TRBV29-1 and TRBJ1-1): SAVISQKPSRDICQRGTSLTIQCQVDSQVTMMFWYRQQPGQSLTLIATANQGSEATYESGFVIDKFPISRPNLTFSTLTVSNMSPEDSSIYLCSVGHPNTEAFFGQGTRLTVV.

V gene TRBV12-2 combines with J gene TRBJ2-1. TRBV12-2 corresponds to a pseudogene. This CDR3 contains 17 residues. In DNA form, the CDR3 reads TGTGCAAGTCGCTGGGACGCGAAAGAAGCCCTCTACAATGAGCAGTTCTTC. Its translation: CASRWDAKEALYNEQFF.

This sequence joins TRBV5-4 and TRBJ2-7; D is uncertain. Per germline, CDR1 SGHNT and CDR2 YYREEE (reference sequence). The ends were cut back, 3 bases at V and 2 bases at J, with 9 bases in the middle. The CDR3 covers 13 residues. This CDR3 is CASSSTEAYEQYF. Written as DNA, the CDR3 is TGTGCCAGCAGCTCGACTGAGGCCTACGAGCAGTACTTC.

The chain joins TRBV10-3 to TRBJ1-1, with TRBD1 as a possible D gene (6 bases). CDR1 is ENHRY, CDR2 SYGVKD, per germline. Trimming pared 6 bases from V and 2 bases from J, leaving 19 bases between. The CDR3 extends over 16 amino acids. DNA of the CDR3: TGTGCCATCAGCGGGGGGAAGACAGGCGGTAACACTGAAGCTTTCTTT. Translation gives CAISGGKTGGNTEAFF.

The sample holds a few counts of this clone. The rearrangement joins TRBV6-1 to TRBJ2-2; no reliable D call. Germline V gene lookup returns CDR1 MNHNS and CDR2 SASEGT. Trimming removed 8 bases from V and 1 base from J, with 14 bases in between. CDR3 length: 15 amino acids. CDR3 region: CASDTLLGNTGELFF. CDR3 DNA: TGTGCCAGCGACACCCTCCTGGGGAACACCGGGGAGCTGTTTTTT.

This chain joins TRBV5-1 and TRBJ2-2, with TRBD2 as a possible D gene (6 bases). Trimming removed 7 bases from V and 6 bases from J, with 22 bases in between. The germline CDR1 and CDR2 sequences are SGHRS and YFSETQ. CDR3 length equals 16 residues. In nucleotides, the CDR3 is TGCGCCAGCCTGGTTGGGCAGGGCGGGGACTCCGGGGAGCTGTTTTTT. Amino acid sequence: CASLVGQGGDSGELFF.

The V and J genes are TRBV7-9 and TRBJ2-1; the match to TRBD2 covers 16 bases. Germline V gives CDR1 SEHNR, CDR2 FQNEAQ (reference sequence). This CDR3 spans 17 amino acids. After removal of 5 bases from V and 9 bases from J, the junction contained 10 bases not matched to a gene. The CDR3 DNA reads as TGTGCCAGCAGCCCACCGGGACTAGCGGGGGGGCCAAGTGAGCAGTTCTTC. Its translation is CASSPPGLAGGPSEQFF. Complete variable domain (other parts from reference TRBV7-9 and TRBJ2-1): DTGVSQNPRHKITKRGQNVTFRCDPISEHNRLYWYRQTLGQGPEFLTYFQNEAQLEKSRLLSDRFSAERPKGSFSTLEIQRTEQGDSAMYLCASSPPGLAGGPSEQFFGPGTRLTVL.

The rearrangement links TRBV5-6 to TRBJ1-1; D unclear. CDR1 is SGHDT, CDR2 YYEEEE, per germline. The CDR3 length is 17 residues. V lost 0 bases and J lost 4, with 19 bases in between. CDR3 amino acids: CASSLEQRSRQGTEAFF. CDR3 bases: TGTGCCAGCAGCTTGGAACAGAGGTCTCGCCAAGGCACTGAAGCTTTCTTT.

The chain recombines TRBV13 with TRBJ2-5; D is unclear. Deletions cut 4 bases from V and 4 bases from J, with 10 bases between. The CDR3 has 13 amino acids. The germline V gene encodes CDR1 PRHDT and CDR2 FYEKMQ (reference sequence). CDR3 region: CASSSVLGETQYF. In DNA form, the CDR3 reads TGTGCCAGCAGCTCCGTGCTAGGAGAGACCCAGTACTTC.

The chain joins TRBV27 to TRBJ2-1, with D maybe TRBD2 (6 bases). Trimming shortened V by 2 bases and J by 3 bases, and 8 bases separated the two germline ends. Germline V lookup: CDR1 MNHEY, CDR2 SMNVEV (reference sequence). CDR3 length equals 14 residues. CDR3 coding DNA: TGTGCCAGCAGTTTACGGACTAACTACAATGAGCAGTTCTTC. It encodes CASSLRTNYNEQFF.